The entry that follows covers one TCR beta chain sequence. Sequencing was performed with immunoSEQ multiplex PCR; in TCRdb, only in-frame clones are kept and a portion is missing. The sample shows a few hundred thousand clones, approximately 90% of them seen only once. The data stem from a study of blood T cell repertoires in COVID-19. CDR1 is GTSNPN and CDR2 is SVGIG in the germline V gene (reference sequence). The CDR3 loop spans 13 amino acids. The V end lost 0 bases, the J end lost 0 bases, and 5 bases lay between the germline ends. The clonotype was recovered from a young woman who had recovered from COVID-19. The sample taken for sequencing was PBMCs or T cells enriched from blood (not recorded which). V gene TRBV30 combines with J gene TRBJ2-5; D gene unclear. CDR3 in DNA: TGTGCCTGGAGTGTCAGGTACCAAGAGACCCAGTACTTC. It translates to CAWSVRYQETQYF.